These T cell receptor beta chains were read from a single sample in a study of OX40 agonist ivuxolimab in advanced cancers. The repertoire was sequenced with immunoSEQ multiplex PCR; TCRdb's copy has only in-frame clones and lacks some. Counted here are around 80,000 clones, around 88% occurring once; the ten biggest clones make up approximately 0.76%. The input for sequencing was CD4+ or CD8+ T cells sorted from blood, taken in a trial of the OX40 agonist ivuxolimab. The receptors come from an adult with an advanced solid tumor such as melanoma, head and neck, liver or kidney cancer. Each CDR3 is given with its conserved first and last residue. The D gene is left open where the match is weak. The size field is filled for only some rows; it gives once, few, many or a size class.

D	size	V	J	DNA	CDR3
-	-	TRBV5-6	TRBJ2-1	TGTGCCAGCAGCCCGACGGGGGACTACAATGAGCAGTTCTTC	CASSPTGDYNEQFF
-	-	TRBV5-1	TRBJ1-4	TGCGCCAGCAGCATCCGGGACCCCGGTCGGGAAAAACTGTTTTTT	CASSIRDPGREKLFF
TRBD2	once	TRBV5-1	TRBJ2-4	TGCGCCAGCAGCTCGAGCGGGGGGTACAAAAACATTCAGTACTTC	CASSSSGGYKNIQYF
-	-	TRBV4-1	TRBJ1-2	TGCGCCAGCAGCCAAAACCGGGGTTCATACTATGGCTACACCTTC	CASSQNRGSYYGYTF
-	once	TRBV30	TRBJ2-1	TGTGCCTGGAAAGCGGACAGTTCCAATTCGTTCTTC	CAWKADSSNSFF
-	-	TRBV5-1	TRBJ2-1	TGCGCCAGCAGCTTGGGTCGGGACGGTTACAATGAGCAGTTCTTC	CASSLGRDGYNEQFF
-	-	TRBV30	TRBJ1-4	TGTGCCTGGAGTAACCGGGTCGGGGAAAAACTGTTTTTT	CAWSNRVGEKLFF
-	-	TRBV28	TRBJ2-3	TGTGCCAGCAGCCCTCCGGGGCTGAGAGGAGATACGCAGTATTTT	CASSPPGLRGDTQYF
-	-	TRBV5-1	TRBJ1-1	TGCGCCAGCACCTTATCAGGGAACACTGAAGCTTTCTTT	CASTLSGNTEAFF
TRBD1	few	TRBV28	TRBJ1-2	TGTGCCAGCAGTTTATTGCGACAGGGGCTTGGCTACACCTTC	CASSLLRQGLGYTF
-	-	TRBV10-3	TRBJ2-4	TGTGCCATCAGTGAGTCTGGGGGCAAAAACATTCAGTACTTC	CAISESGGKNIQYF
-	few	TRBV28	TRBJ1-1	TGTGCCAGCGAGGGGTCGAGTGAAGCTTTCTTT	CASEGSSEAFF
-	-	TRBV5-1	TRBJ2-7	TGCGCCAGCAGCTTGGAGGGGACACCCTACGAGCAGTACTTC	CASSLEGTPYEQYF
-	-	TRBV30	TRBJ2-7	TGTGCCCGCAAGGGGACGGAAGCCTACGAGCAGTACTTC	CARKGTEAYEQYF
-	-	TRBV11-3	TRBJ2-3	TGTGCCAGCAGCTTAGGGGGGAACACAGATACGCAGTATTTT	CASSLGGNTDTQYF
-	-	TRBV14	TRBJ2-2	TGTGCCAGCAGCCAAGCGTTGAACACCGGGGAGCTGTTTTTT	CASSQALNTGELFF
TRBD2	-	TRBV5-6	TRBJ2-3	TGTGCCAGCTCTACACTAGCGGGAGCCCCTGATACGCAGTATTTT	CASSTLAGAPDTQYF
-	-	TRBV6-4	TRBJ2-1	TGTGCCAGCAGTGACAGTGGCAAACGGGAGATTGGTGAGCAGTTCTTC	CASSDSGKREIGEQFF
-	-	TRBV7-2	TRBJ2-3	TGTGCCAGCAGCCAGTTGCCCGAGGATACGCAGTATTTT	CASSQLPEDTQYF
-	-	TRBV30	TRBJ2-2	TGTGCCTGGAGTAAACAGGGTGGTAGCGGGGAGCTGTTTTTT	CAWSKQGGSGELFF
TRBD2	-	TRBV4-1	TRBJ2-7	TGCGCCAGCAGCCGAGCTAGCGGGAGAAACCCCTACGAGCAGTACTTC	CASSRASGRNPYEQYF
-	-	TRBV29-1	TRBJ2-7	TGCAGCGTCATCTCCGCCTACGAGCAGTACTTC	CSVISAYEQYF
TRBD1	few	TRBV19	TRBJ1-1	TGTGCCAGTAGTAGGGTGGACAGGAAGAACACTGAAGCTTTCTTT	CASSRVDRKNTEAFF
TRBD2	-	TRBV18	TRBJ2-1	TGTGCCAGCTCACCACGGACTAGCGGGAGGGCCGGTGAGCAGTTCTTC	CASSPRTSGRAGEQFF
-	-	TRBV9	TRBJ1-1	TGTGCCAGCAGCGTAGCAGGGGAGGGTACTGAAGCTTTCTTT	CASSVAGEGTEAFF
-	-	TRBV2	TRBJ2-5	TGTGCCAGCAGTGGGGCAGGGGCGGAGACCCAGTACTTC	CASSGAGAETQYF
-	-	TRBV30	TRBJ2-7	TGTGCCTGGAGTGTTTCCTTGTACTACGAGCAGTACTTC	CAWSVSLYYEQYF
-	few	TRBV15	TRBJ1-1	TGTGCCACCAGCATCCGACAGAGCACTGAAGCTTTCTTT	CATSIRQSTEAFF
-	-	TRBV5-6	TRBJ2-7	TGTGCCAGCAGCGGGGGACTCGATTCCGGGCAGTACTTC	CASSGGLDSGQYF
TRBD2	-	TRBV6-5	TRBJ2-1	TGTGCCAGCAGTTACGCGGGGGTTGCCGAGGAGCAGTTCTTC	CASSYAGVAEEQFF
-	-	TRBV28	TRBJ1-2	TGTGCCAGCAGTTTGCCGAAGCGGGGCTGGTATGGCTACACCTTC	CASSLPKRGWYGYTF
-	-	TRBV7-2	TRBJ2-3	TGTGCCAGCGGGGCGGATAGCACAGATACGCAGTATTTT	CASGADSTDTQYF
-	-	TRBV13	TRBJ2-5	TGTGCCAGCAGCTTAGGTGCTAGCCGCCGTTGGACCCAGTACTTC	CASSLGASRRWTQYF
-	-	TRBV7-2	TRBJ1-2	TGTGCCAGCAGCTCCCGGTCGGAAAGTGGCTACACCTTC	CASSSRSESGYTF
-	-	TRBV19	TRBJ2-5	TGTGCCAGTAGTCGACTGGACAGATCCCTGGAGACCCAGTACTTC	CASSRLDRSLETQYF